These 12 T cell receptor beta chains came from one sample sequenced in a study of vaccination and CD4 T cells after COVID-19. Sequencing of cultured CD4+ T cell DNA used the Oncomine TCR Beta short-read assay. TCRdb redid the calling of the PCR reads with MiXCR, one entry per CDR3 protein. Among some 11,000 distinct CDR3 sequences listed, about 41% were seen once. These receptors have no identified antigens. The treatment is: roughly 11-day PBMC culture with coronavirus spike peptide pools or control peptides (ViraFEST assay). The sample here was CD4+ T cells from blood, cultured in vitro, taken after SARS-CoV-2 vaccination. The receptors stem from a human donor who had recovered from COVID-19.

The chain couples TRBV4-1 to TRBJ2-5; 10 bases are shared with TRBD1. The CDR3 is 13 residues long. Per germline, CDR1 MGHRA and CDR2 YSYEKL. V was pared by 5 bases and J by 4 bases, with 1 base of the junction left unmatched. CDR3 in DNA: TGCGCCAGCAGCTGGACAGGGGGAGAGACCCAGTACTTC. This translates into CASSWTGGETQYF.

Concerning this clonotype itself: In this CDR3 the conserved last residue, phenylalanine or tryptophan, is missing, so a read error is likely. The V gene is TRBV7-2, the J gene TRBJ1-2; possibly TRBD1 for D (5 bases). CDR1 and CDR2 from the germline V gene are SGHTA and FQGNSA. The CDR3 is made up of 17 amino acids. Trimming removed 2 bases from V and 0 bases from J, with 16 bases in between. CDR3 residues: CASSLPVGGVSNYGYTS. CDR3 bases: TGTGCCAGCAGCTTACCGGTCGGGGGGGTATCTAACTATGGCTACACCTCC.

This clonotype is medium-sized (0.01 to 0.1%) within its sample. The chain is built from TRBV2 and TRBJ1-5, with unresolved D. Germline CDR1 is SNHLY and CDR2 is FYNNEI. V lost 6 bases and J 7 bases, leaving 13 bases between the germline ends. This CDR3 is built from 13 residues. CDR3 in amino acids: CASSTDGRQPQHF. Written as DNA, the CDR3 is TGTGCCAGCAGCACGGACGGTCGACAGCCCCAGCATTTT.

This chain joins TRBV24-1 and TRBJ2-5, with 14 nucleotides matching TRBD2. This CDR3 has 15 residues. Germline loops: CDR1 KGHDR, CDR2 SFDVKD. V shed 7 bases and J 5 bases; nucleotides not matched to a gene: 5. CDR3 region: CATRPGLAGAETQYF. In nucleotides, the CDR3 is TGTGCCACCAGGCCGGGACTAGCGGGAGCGGAGACCCAGTACTTC.

The chain joins TRBV20-1 to TRBJ2-3; TRBD2 matches at 11 bases. This CDR3 contains 19 residues. Germline-derived CDR1 and CDR2 are DFQATT and SNEGSKA (reference sequence). The V gene end was trimmed by 6 bases and the J gene end by 2 bases; junction bases not matched to a gene: 19. In nucleotides, the CDR3 is TGCAGTGCCCCCGGCGGGGGCGAGACTAGCGGGATCTTCACAGATACGCAGTATTTT. Protein sequence: CSAPGGGETSGIFTDTQYF.

The V and J genes are TRBV29-1 and TRBJ2-5; 14 bases are a match to TRBD2. The CDR3 loop spans 14 amino acids. CDR1 is SQVTM and CDR2 is ANQGSEA in the germline V gene. Losses at the gene ends were 7 bases for V and 5 bases for J; bases not matched to a gene: 6. CDR3 nucleotides: TGCAGCGCCCGGACTAGCGGGAGGTTGGAGACCCAGTACTTC. Its protein is CSARTSGRLETQYF.

The chain employs TRBV12-3 or TRBV12-4 and TRBJ2-7; D is perhaps TRBD1 (5 bases). The CDR3 covers 12 residues. V lost 6 bases and J lost 4, with 10 bases in between. The CDR3 DNA sequence: TGTGCCAGCAGGCAGACAGTATACGAGCAGTACTTC. Protein product: CASRQTVYEQYF.

This clonotype is categorized as medium-sized. The rearrangement links TRBV20-1 to TRBJ1-6; weak D call: TRBD1 (5 bases). The CDR3 is 14 amino acids. Germline V gene lookup returns CDR1 DFQATT and CDR2 SNEGSKA (reference sequence). Trimming cost V 2 bases and J 7 bases, with 12 bases left between them. The CDR3 reads CSARKGLLNSPLHF. Here the CDR3 DNA reads TGCAGTGCTAGAAAGGGGCTCCTAAATTCACCCCTCCACTTT.

For the CDR3, the DNA is TGTGCCAGCAGCTCCATGGCGACAGGGGTCAATGAGCAGTTCTTC. It codes for CASSSMATGVNEQFF. The chain combines TRBV7-3 with TRBJ2-1; 8 bases are shared with TRBD1. The CDR3 sequence is 15 residues long. Unmatched junction bases numbered 8, after V lost 4 bases and J lost 6 bases. The germline CDR1 and CDR2 sequences are SGHTA and FQGTGA.

The chain links TRBV19 to TRBJ2-2; TRBD2 matches at 7 bases. The CDR3 has 14 residues. Germline V lookup: CDR1 LNHDA, CDR2 SQIVND (reference sequence). V lost 6 bases to trimming and J lost 3 bases; unmatched junction nucleotides: 4. CDR3 protein: CASSNGLDTGELFF. CDR3 bases: TGTGCCAGTAGCAACGGACTAGACACCGGGGAGCTGTTTTTT.

The chain has TRBV15 and TRBJ2-3, with TRBD2 matching over 12 bases. Germline CDR1 reads LNHNV; CDR2 reads YYDKDF (reference sequence). The CDR3 consists of 17 residues. With 2 bases clipped from V and 3 bases from J, the junction kept 6 bases outside the gene matches. The CDR3 protein is CATSRSGTSGPTDTQYF. CDR3 DNA sequence: TGTGCCACCAGCAGAAGCGGGACTAGCGGGCCAACAGATACGCAGTATTTT. Full variable domain (missing parts from reference TRBV15 and TRBJ2-3): DAMVIQNPRYQVTQFGKPVTLSCSQTLNHNVMYWYQQKSSQAPKLLFHYYDKDFNNEADTPDNFQSRRPNTSFCFLDIRSPGLGDTAMYLCATSRSGTSGPTDTQYFGPGTRLTVL.

The rearrangement links TRBV6-1 to TRBJ2-2, with D tentatively TRBD2 (5 bases). Trimming shortened V by 2 bases and J by 5 bases, and 12 bases separated the two germline ends. Germline loops: CDR1 MNHNS, CDR2 SASEGT. The CDR3 sequence is 15 residues long. The CDR3 bases are TGTGCCAGCAGTGAATTTCAAGCGGTTACCGGGGAGCTGTTTTTT. It codes for CASSEFQAVTGELFF.